This is a list of T cell receptor beta chains from one sample in a study of cytomegalovirus exposure and HLA in healthy donors. The protocol was immunoSEQ multiplex PCR, while the TCRdb copy is restricted to in-frame clones and leaves out a portion. This table has 55,000 to 65,000 clones, 75% to 95% appearing once. Sequenced: PBMCs. These receptors originate from a man between 18 and 29 years old in good health and CMV-seronegative. Both conserved end residues are part of each CDR3. Each record gives: V gene, D gene, J gene, clone size, CDR3 DNA, CDR3 protein. A D gene is named only where the DNA matches it firmly. For some rows the clone size is stated as once, few or many, or as a class when expanded; others skip it.

TRBV29-1	NA	TRBJ2-5	NA	TGCAGCGTTGGACAGCTACAAGAGACCCAGTACTTC	CSVGQLQETQYF
TRBV4-2	TRBD1	TRBJ2-5	NA	TGTGCCAGCAGCCAAGGGGGGACAGGGGGAGGAGAGACCCAGTACTTC	CASSQGGTGGGETQYF
TRBV30	NA	TRBJ2-6	few	TGTGCCTGGAGCGGAGGGCTGGTATCCGGGGCCAACGTCCTGACTTTC	CAWSGGLVSGANVLTF
TRBV14	TRBD2	TRBJ2-1	NA	TGTGCCAGCAGCCAAGATCGGGGGGTAACCTACAATGAGCAGTTCTTC	CASSQDRGVTYNEQFF
TRBV19	NA	TRBJ2-1	NA	TGTGCCAGTAGTGGTTTGAGGGACTTGGGGAATGAGCAGTTCTTC	CASSGLRDLGNEQFF
TRBV5-4	NA	TRBJ1-1	NA	TGTGCCAGCAGCGCCGGGGGGGACCTTTATCGGGGAGCTTTCTTT	CASSAGGDLYRGAFF
TRBV6-5	NA	TRBJ1-1	NA	TGTGCCAGCAGTTACTCTTCCTATGAAGCTTTCTTT	CASSYSSYEAFF
TRBV5-8	TRBD2	TRBJ2-3	NA	TGTGCCAGCAGCTTGGTCGGGACTAGCGGGAGCGCAGATACGCAGTATTTT	CASSLVGTSGSADTQYF
TRBV27	NA	TRBJ2-1	NA	TGTGCCAGCAGACATGTGGGACTGAGGCAGTTCTTC	CASRHVGLRQFF
TRBV6-6	NA	TRBJ1-1	NA	TGTGCCAGCAGTTACTCCTTCGCAGGAACTGAAGCTTTCTTT	CASSYSFAGTEAFF
TRBV14	TRBD2	TRBJ2-1	NA	TGTGCCAGCAGTACGGGACTAGCGAGAAGGGAGCAGTTCTTC	CASSTGLARREQFF
TRBV29-1	NA	TRBJ2-1	NA	TGCAGCGTCAGTGGGACATCTAGCTCCTACAATGAGCAGTTCTTC	CSVSGTSSSYNEQFF
TRBV2	TRBD2	TRBJ2-2	once	TGTGCCAGCAGTGACCCCGGACTAGCGGGAGCCACCGGGGAGCTGTTTTTT	CASSDPGLAGATGELFF
TRBV12-5	TRBD1	TRBJ1-2	NA	TGTGCTAGTGGTATCGACAGGGGGTTCGGTGGCTACACCTTC	CASGIDRGFGGYTF
TRBV15	NA	TRBJ1-4	NA	TGTGCCACCAGCAGAAAAACCAGAATAAGTAATGAAAAACTGTTTTTT	CATSRKTRISNEKLFF
TRBV2	TRBD2	TRBJ2-3	NA	TGTGCCAGACAAGCGGGGCCGGGGACGAATACGCAGTATTTT	CARQAGPGTNTQYF
TRBV4-1	TRBD1	TRBJ2-3	NA	TGCGCCAGCAGCCCGAGGGACAGCCACACACGCACAGATACGCAGTATTTT	CASSPRDSHTRTDTQYF
TRBV28	NA	TRBJ1-4	NA	TGTGCCAGCAGACTCCTTCCCGGTACTCTACCAACTAATGAAAAACTGTTTTTT	CASRLLPGTLPTNEKLFF
TRBV18	NA	TRBJ1-2	NA	TGTGCCAGCTCACCCCCTCTGACAGATGGCTACACCTTC	CASSPPLTDGYTF
TRBV15	TRBD2	TRBJ2-7	NA	TGTGCCACCAGCGGTGGATTCTTCGCGGGAGGGGCCTACGAGCAGTACTTC	CATSGGFFAGGAYEQYF
TRBV2	NA	TRBJ1-1	NA	TGTGCCAGCAGTTTTTCCAGGGCGAACACTGAAGCTTTCTTT	CASSFSRANTEAFF
TRBV28	NA	TRBJ2-1	NA	TGTGCCAGCAGTTTATCACGGGGGTCACCCTACAATGAGCAGTTCTTC	CASSLSRGSPYNEQFF
TRBV5-4	TRBD1	TRBJ2-2	NA	TGTGCCAGCAGCCCGGACAGGGGTAACACCGGGGAGCTGTTTTTT	CASSPDRGNTGELFF
TRBV18	NA	TRBJ2-7	few	TGTGCCAGCTCACCCGGCAGGTCCTACGAGCAGTACTTC	CASSPGRSYEQYF
TRBV21-1	NA	TRBJ2-2	NA	TGTGCCAGCAGCAAACTTAATCCAGGGGGGAAGGCCGGGGAGCTGTTTTTT	CASSKLNPGGKAGELFF
TRBV4-1	NA	TRBJ1-4	NA	TGCGCCAGCAGCCCGATAGTCCGCGTCAGGACAACTAATGAAAAACTGTTTTTT	CASSPIVRVRTTNEKLFF
TRBV7-9	TRBD2	TRBJ2-7	once	TGTGCCAGCAGCTTAGGGAGGGAGGGCCGGAACGAGCAGTACTTC	CASSLGREGRNEQYF
TRBV5-6	NA	TRBJ1-1	NA	TGTGCCAGCAGCTTAAGGAAACAGGGCCTCACTGAAGCTTTCTTT	CASSLRKQGLTEAFF
TRBV5-1	NA	TRBJ2-2	once	TGCGCCAGCACCCCCACAGGGCGGGCCGGGGAGCTGTTTTTT	CASTPTGRAGELFF
TRBV7-6	NA	TRBJ2-1	NA	TGTGCCAGCAGCTTAGTAACAGGGAATGAGCAGTTCTTC	CASSLVTGNEQFF
TRBV13	NA	TRBJ1-2	NA	TGTGCCAGCAGCTTAGGGGCAAGTTATGGCTACACCTTC	CASSLGASYGYTF
TRBV7-3	TRBD1	TRBJ2-1	NA	TGTGCCAGCAGGGAGGGGGGACAGGGGCTAAGGGATGAGCAGTTCTTC	CASREGGQGLRDEQFF
TRBV2	TRBD1	TRBJ2-5	NA	TGTGCCAGCAGAGAGACTCGGGACAGGTTGACTACACAAGAGACCCAGTACTTC	CASRETRDRLTTQETQYF
TRBV2	NA	TRBJ1-1	NA	TGTGCCAGCAGTGTGGGGGGGAGGACTGAAGCTTTCTTT	CASSVGGRTEAFF
TRBV2	TRBD1	TRBJ1-5	NA	TGTGCCAGCAGTGGGGACAGGGGGAAGAATCAGCCCCAGCATTTT	CASSGDRGKNQPQHF